The 7 T cell receptor beta chains listed next were all sequenced from one sample in a study of T cells in Graves' hyperthyroidism and ophthalmopathy. Regions amplified from RNA transcripts were the TCR beta CDR3 regions. Using the HTBI primer set, a first-round RT-PCR was run on the TCR CDR3. TCRdb independently ran MiXCR on the multiplex PCR reads; one entry per CDR3 protein. In the table there are about 380,000 distinct CDR3 sequences, over 11% of which are singletons. The specimen was blood. These receptors came from a woman aged 60-75 years with Graves' hyperthyroidism.

In nucleotides, the CDR3 is TGCGCCAGCAGCCTCCCGAGGCGGGGGAAAGAAGACGGCTACACCTTC. Translating gives CASSLPRRGKEDGYTF. The V gene is TRBV4-1, the J gene TRBJ1-2; possibly TRBD1 for D (5 bases). CDR1 MGHRA and CDR2 YSYEKL come from the germline V gene. The CDR3 extends over 16 amino acids. The V end was cut by 4 bases, the J end by 8 bases, with 23 bases between.

This clonotype was counted ten times or more. The chain carries TRBV6-1 and TRBJ2-7; 8 bases map to TRBD1. From germline, CDR1 is MNHNS and CDR2 SASEGT. Trimming cost V 5 bases and J 1 base; bases outside gene matches: 10. The CDR3 runs 16 residues. CDR3 sequence: CASSYTGQGRSYEQYF. Written as DNA, the CDR3 is TGTGCCAGCAGTTACACCGGACAGGGCCGTTCCTACGAGCAGTACTTC.

This clonotype turned up a few times. The chain is built from TRBV20-1 and TRBJ2-3, with 11 bases that match TRBD2. J gave up 5 bases and V 4 bases, and 5 bases lay outside the gene matches. There are 14 residues in the CDR3. Germline V gene lookup returns CDR1 DFQATT and CDR2 SNEGSKA (reference sequence). The chain's CDR3 is CSANLAGGRDTQYF. Written as DNA, the CDR3 is TGCAGTGCTAATCTAGCGGGAGGCAGAGATACGCAGTATTTT.

This clonotype was observed at least ten times. This chain uses TRBV19 with TRBJ2-7; 9 nucleotides agree with TRBD2. Unmatched junction bases numbered 10, after V lost 9 bases and J lost 4 bases. Germline-derived CDR1 and CDR2 are LNHDA and SQIVND (reference sequence). There are 14 residues in the CDR3. The CDR3 sequence is CARGAGLAEYEQYF. CDR3 DNA: TGTGCCAGGGGAGCGGGACTAGCAGAATACGAGCAGTACTTC.

This clonotype was picked up many times. J is TRBJ2-1 and V is TRBV28; 7 bases match TRBD2. The CDR3 runs 15 residues. The germline V gene has CDR1 MDHEN and CDR2 SYDVKM. J was trimmed by 4 bases and V by 7 bases; bases with no gene match: 10. CDR3 in amino acids: CASTFHSGDYNEQFF. The DNA of the CDR3 is TGTGCCAGCACCTTCCACAGCGGGGATTACAATGAGCAGTTCTTC. Full variable domain (missing parts from reference TRBV28 and TRBJ2-1): DVKVTQSSRYLVKRTGEKVFLECVQDMDHENMFWYRQDPGLGLRLIYFSYDVKMKEKGDIPEGYSVSREKKERFSLILESASTNQTSMYLCASTFHSGDYNEQFFGPGTRLTVL.

This clonotype was seen many times. The rearrangement links TRBV18 to TRBJ2-1; D remains unclear. V lost 2 bases, J lost 12 bases, and 11 bases lay in between. The CDR3 has 12 amino acids. Germline loops: CDR1 KGHSH, CDR2 LQKENI. This chain's CDR3 is CASSPTQEVQFF. The CDR3 nucleotides read TGTGCCAGCTCACCAACTCAGGAAGTGCAGTTCTTC. Together with reference TRBV18 and TRBJ2-1, the CDR3 gives the full variable domain: NAGVMQNPRHLVRRRGQEARLRCSPMKGHSHVYWYRQLPEEGLKFMVYLQKENIIDESGMPKERFSAEFPKEGPSILRIQQVVRGDSAAYFCASSPTQEVQFFGPGTRLTVL.

This clonotype was seen ten or more times. In DNA, the CDR3 is TGTGCCAGCAGCCCTGACAGGGTTCCAACTGGGGAGCTGTTTTTT. It encodes CASSPDRVPTGELFF. The chain recombines TRBV6-1 with TRBJ2-2; TRBD1 aligns across 7 bases. Unmatched junction bases numbered 12, after V lost 6 bases and J lost 8 bases. The CDR3 has 15 residues. Germline V CDR1 and CDR2: MNHNS, SASEGT.